This T cell receptor (beta chain) was found in a study of control samples from healthy donors and cancer patients. Data came from immunoSEQ multiplex PCR; TCRdb stores just in-frame clones and leaves some out. Among approximately 86,000 clones, about nine tenths were seen once, and the ten largest hold under 25%. Sequencing used blood. This TCR came from a man younger than 45 in good health.

The CDR3 sequence is CASSSRTSGAGNTGELFF. In DNA form, the CDR3 reads TGTGCCAGCAGCTCCAGGACTAGCGGGGCGGGGAACACCGGGGAGCTGTTTTTT. This chain links TRBV7-2 with TRBJ2-2; TRBD2 aligns across 12 bases. There are 18 residues in the CDR3. The germline CDR1 and CDR2 sequences are SGHTA and FQGNSA. The V segment lost 4 bases and the J segment 1 base; nucleotides outside the gene matches: 7.